This TCR beta chain was found in a study of human T cells and chemical hapten exposure. Study overall: Per-sample TCR yields varied mainly from small pooled library volume differences.

TCRdb re-derived calls from the RACE reads in MiXCR, one entry per CDR3 protein. The sample contains around 130,000 distinct CDR3 sequences, approximately 9.1% of which appear only once. Germline CDR1 is SGHAT and CDR2 is FQNNGV. The germline V and J ends were trimmed by 0 bases and 9 bases, with 15 bases remaining between them. This CDR3 has 15 residues. The time point was: healthy volunteer bleed at 2 weeks. Extraction of total RNA was performed on unfractionated whole blood. On this clonotype: Its antigen is currently unknown.

Notes on the study in general: Those TCRs sitting above 1 in 1000 frequency stayed the same with DPC sensitization.

The sequence came from a male donor in good health. Some clones in this sample may be carry-over from other donors' samples. The sample taken for sequencing was whole blood. The V and J genes are TRBV11-2 and TRBJ2-1; tentatively, D is TRBD2 (5 bases). This CDR3 reads CASSLDVSTSGEQFF. In DNA, the CDR3 is TGTGCCAGCAGCTTAGATGTATCCACGAGCGGTGAGCAGTTCTTC.